This T cell receptor (beta chain) was observed in a study of beta chain features in type 1 diabetes. Study-wide background: Across every sample, 100 million to 130 million sorted cells were examined in total. Findings and caveats of the study: For Type 1 diabetes patients, all four CD4+ subsets carried TCRB CDR3s that were moderately but significantly shorter.

Sequenced material consisted of expressed TCRB transcripts (all of the isolated RNA was reverse transcribed). Generated by immunoSEQ multiplex PCR, the TCRdb table keeps only in-frame clones and is missing some. The sample consists of approximately 160,000 clones, approximately 8.1% of them appearing once. To note about this clone: What it binds is unknown.

Trimming took off 9 bases at V and 3 bases at J, with 15 bases between the two ends. CDR3 size: 13 residues. Looked up from germline, CDR1 is SGHDT and CDR2 is YYEEEE. The TCR originated in a man aged 18 to 30 in good health. The chain employs TRBV5-6 and TRBJ1-2, with a possible D match to TRBD1 (5 bases). The sample comprised central memory CD4+ T cells from blood. The CDR3 here is CATQSREDYGYTF. The CDR3 coding sequence is TGTGCCACCCAGAGCAGGGAGGACTATGGCTACACCTTC. The full variable domain, in which reference TRBV5-6 and TRBJ1-2 provide the parts outside the CDR3, is DAGVTQSPTHLIKTRGQQVTLRCSPKSGHDTVSWYQQALGQGPQFIFQYYEEEERQRGNFPDRFSGHQFPNYSSELNVNALLLGDSALYLCATQSREDYGYTFGSGTRLTVV.